This T cell receptor beta chain was captured in a study of blood T cell repertoires in COVID-19 (TCRdb year 2020). As for the study more broadly: Collaborator samples came from the United States, Italy and Spain and covered acute and convalescent phases of COVID-19. The material from the prospective study consisted of cDNA or gDNA derived from T cells, B-cell-depleted T cells, or PBMCs. Subjects who had been exposed to COVID-19, were actively infected with it, or had recovered from it provided the deeply sampled blood TCRbeta repertoires that made up the dataset. A freely available public database, intended as a resource for researchers studying the immune response to SARS-CoV-2, is where the repertoires were released. The samples were drawn from the first 160 participants of the ongoing ImmuneRACE study and from under 1,500 subjects provided by 6 global collaborators. Nearly every sample came with metadata listing a de-identified subject ID, COVID-19 status, age in years and sex. Where available, HLA class I and class II types were taken from metadata supplied by the sample provider and were not determined by assay-based typing. Summary of the overall study and its limitations: How much clinical and demographic metadata was included differed by source and by participant, and the metadata was provided uncurated.

Whole blood was collected in K2EDTA tubes by collaborating institutions according to the institutions' own protocols. Collaborator samples were shipped for TCRbeta analysis as frozen whole blood, isolated PBMCs, or DNA extracted from either sample type. With respect to this clone: The antigen this receptor binds is unknown. Per-base qualities were not stored, and no clone one base away is much larger.

TCRbeta CDR3 regions were amplified from genomic DNA using the immunoSEQ Assay, a bias-controlled multiplex PCR. The source study handled its data this way. The number of nucleated cells in each sample was estimated from the amplification of reference gene primers within the assay. Sequence reads were collapsed and filtered to measure the absolute abundance of every unique TCRbeta CDR3 rearrangement. For each sample, productive Simpson clonality was calculated by taking the square root of Simpson's diversity index across productive rearrangements. Imported from immuneACCESS, the table was reduced by TCRdb to in-frame sequences with V and J called. These copies leave out some clones; in studies compared against another copy, an unresolved V gene accounts for under half, and the cause of the remainder is not known. The V and J calls and clone size come from that table; D and trimming were worked out from the DNA. The sample table holds about 100,000 clones, of which approximately 80% were seen once. The ten largest clones capture 9.5% to 13% of the sample.

CDR1 and CDR2 are drawn from the germline V gene (reference sequence): SGHNT, YYREEE. The CDR3 starts with the cysteine, ends with the phenylalanine, and has 16 residues. The retained sequence is limited to the CDR3, 48 bases, with the frame set at the first base. V is trimmed back by 0 bases and J by 9 bases, and the junction contains 5 bases that no gene match accounts for. Sequenced input: peripheral blood. This TCR was recovered from a woman in her 70s with acute or convalescent COVID-19. The chain employs TRBV5-4 and TRBJ2-4, with TRBD2 identical over 14 junction bases. This receptor carries the CDR3 CASSLGLAGGPGIQYF. The DNA sequence follows: TGTGCCAGCAGCTTGGGACTAGCGGGGGGGCCCGGCATTCAGTACTTC.